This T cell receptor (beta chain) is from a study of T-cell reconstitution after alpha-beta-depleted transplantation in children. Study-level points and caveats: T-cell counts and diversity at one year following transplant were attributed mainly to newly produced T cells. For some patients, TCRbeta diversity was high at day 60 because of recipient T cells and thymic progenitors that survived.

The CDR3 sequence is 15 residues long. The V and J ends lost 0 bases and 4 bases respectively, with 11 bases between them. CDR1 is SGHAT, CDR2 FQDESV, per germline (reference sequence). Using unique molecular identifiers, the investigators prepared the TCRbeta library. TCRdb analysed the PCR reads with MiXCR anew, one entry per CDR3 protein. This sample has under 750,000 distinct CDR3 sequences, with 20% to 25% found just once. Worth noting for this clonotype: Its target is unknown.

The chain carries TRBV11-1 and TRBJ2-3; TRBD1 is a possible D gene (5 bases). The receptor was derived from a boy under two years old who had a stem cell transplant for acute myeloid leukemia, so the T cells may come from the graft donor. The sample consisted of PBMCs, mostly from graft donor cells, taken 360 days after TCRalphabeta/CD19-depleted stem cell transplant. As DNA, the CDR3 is TGTGCCAGCAGCTTAGCGATCCAGGGCGCAGATACGCAGTATTTT. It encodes CASSLAIQGADTQYF.